This TCR beta chain originates from a study of shared clonotypes between healthy human individuals. Study details: The plates for each donor numbered three CD4 naive, three CD4 memory, two CD8 naive and one CD8 memory.

Study observations and caveats: Sampling included only blood; tissue repertoires likely differ.

As to this clone: Its cognate antigen is unknown.

CDR1 and CDR2 (germline): MNHEY, SMNVEV (reference sequence). The CDR3 extends over 14 amino acids. Trimming took off 3 bases at V and 5 bases at J, with 13 bases between the two ends. Terminally differentiated effector memory CD45RA+ cells were excluded from the naive CD8 cells, which were CD45RO-negative and positively selected for CCR7. Each donor was a Caucasian adult residing in Nashville, Tennessee. Here immunoSEQ multiplex PCR was the method, and the copy in TCRdb shows in-frame clones only, minus some. Of roughly 2.1 million clones listed, approximately 94% are singletons. Sequencing used naive CD8+ T cells from PBMCs. This TCR came from a man younger than 35 in good health. Some clones in this sample may be carry-over from other donors' samples. The chain carries TRBV27 and TRBJ1-1; D gene uncertain. The CDR3 DNA reads as TGTGCCAGCAGTTTTTCGCTTTATGGAACTGAAGCTTTCTTT. The encoded protein is CASSFSLYGTEAFF.